This section outlines one T cell receptor beta chain sequence together with its context. Its antigen is not identified. TCRdb used MiXCR to reprocess the reads, holding one entry per CDR3 protein. The sample records approximately 250,000 distinct CDR3 sequences, approximately 9.2% being singletons. These data belong to a study of T cell repertoires in cytomegalovirus infection. Turning to the study itself: Public TCR beta signatures indicated both CMV infection and matching HLA type.

Regarding the study as a whole: Ex vivo, HLA-C-restricted CMV-specific TCR beta clonotypes prevailed over the rest of the response.

Germline assignment: CDR1 SQVTM and CDR2 ANQGSEA. The V and J ends lost 3 bases and 4 bases respectively, with 9 bases between them. CDR3 length: 12 residues. The chain links TRBV29-1 to TRBJ1-1; possibly TRBD1 for D (6 bases). Material for sequencing was PBMCs. The sequence derives from a human donor in good health (CMV status not recorded). Some clones in this sample may be carry-over from other donors' samples. CDR3 protein: CSVEDSPTEAFF. CDR3 sequence (DNA): TGCAGCGTTGAGGACAGTCCCACTGAAGCTTTCTTT. Filled out from reference TRBV29-1 and TRBJ1-1, the complete variable domain reads SAVISQKPSRDICQRGTSLTIQCQVDSQVTMMFWYRQQPGQSLTLIATANQGSEATYESGFVIDKFPISRPNLTFSTLTVSNMSPEDSSIYLCSVEDSPTEAFFGQGTRLTVV.